Detailed here is one TCR beta chain. V was cut by 5 bases and J by 7 bases, with 9 bases left in between. This CDR3 region has 12 residues. The germline V gene has CDR1 MDHEN and CDR2 SYDVKM. These data come from a study of T cells in Graves' hyperthyroidism and ophthalmopathy. The CDR3 regions of TCR beta were amplified from RNA transcripts. First-round RT-PCR with HTBI primers amplified the TCR CDR3 region. Using its own MiXCR run on the multiplex PCR reads, TCRdb lists one record per CDR3 protein. The data contain 600,000 to 750,000 distinct CDR3 sequences, roughly 17% of them seen just once; the ten biggest clones take up 15% to 19%.

Source material: blood. This receptor was taken from a man over 45 with Graves' hyperthyroidism. J is TRBJ2-1 and V is TRBV28, with D uncertain. CDR3 region: CASSLSWNEQFF. In DNA form, the CDR3 reads TGTGCCAGCAGTCTATCCTGGAATGAGCAGTTCTTC.